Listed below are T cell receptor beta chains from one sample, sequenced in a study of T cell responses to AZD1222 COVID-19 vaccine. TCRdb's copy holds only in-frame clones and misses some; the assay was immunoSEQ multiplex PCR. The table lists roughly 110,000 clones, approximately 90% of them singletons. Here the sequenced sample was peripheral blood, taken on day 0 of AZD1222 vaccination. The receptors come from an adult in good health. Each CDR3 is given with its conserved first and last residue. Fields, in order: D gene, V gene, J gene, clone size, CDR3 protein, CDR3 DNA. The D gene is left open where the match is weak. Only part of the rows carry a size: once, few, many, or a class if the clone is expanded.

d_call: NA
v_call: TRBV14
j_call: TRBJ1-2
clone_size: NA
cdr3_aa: CASSQDQTRRYTF
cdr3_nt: TGTGCCAGCAGCCAAGACCAAACCCGTCGCTACACCTTC

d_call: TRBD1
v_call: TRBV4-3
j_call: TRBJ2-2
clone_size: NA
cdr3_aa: CASSQGQGAPGELFF
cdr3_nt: TGCGCCAGCAGCCAGGGACAGGGGGCCCCCGGGGAGCTGTTTTTT

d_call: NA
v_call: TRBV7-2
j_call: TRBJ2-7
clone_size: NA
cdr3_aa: CASSDFSRDGYEQYF
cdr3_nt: TGTGCCAGCAGCGATTTCTCCCGGGATGGGTACGAGCAGTACTTC

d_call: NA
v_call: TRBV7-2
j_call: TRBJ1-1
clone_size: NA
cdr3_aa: CASSTYNTEAFF
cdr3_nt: TGTGCCAGCAGCACCTACAACACTGAAGCTTTCTTT

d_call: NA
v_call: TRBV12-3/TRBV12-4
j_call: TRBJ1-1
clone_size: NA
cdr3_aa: CASSLTTNTEAFF
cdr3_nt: TGTGCCAGCAGTTTGACCACGAACACTGAAGCTTTCTTT

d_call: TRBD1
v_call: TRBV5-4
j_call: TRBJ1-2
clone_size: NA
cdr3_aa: CASSLNRWTGMQGYTF
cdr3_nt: TGTGCCAGCAGCTTAAACCGTTGGACAGGGATGCAGGGCTACACCTTC

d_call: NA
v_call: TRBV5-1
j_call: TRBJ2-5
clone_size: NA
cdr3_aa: CASSFAPSAETQYF
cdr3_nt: TGCGCCAGCAGCTTTGCCCCCTCCGCTGAGACCCAGTACTTC

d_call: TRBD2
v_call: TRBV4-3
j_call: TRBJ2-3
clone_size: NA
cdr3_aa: CASSQDETSGGVGAQYF
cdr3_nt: TGCGCCAGCAGCCAAGATGAAACTAGCGGGGGGGTCGGGGCGCAGTATTTT

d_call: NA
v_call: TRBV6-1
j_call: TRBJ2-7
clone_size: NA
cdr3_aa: CASSGWIPGSSYEQYF
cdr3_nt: TGTGCCAGCAGTGGCTGGATACCGGGCAGCTCCTACGAGCAGTACTTC

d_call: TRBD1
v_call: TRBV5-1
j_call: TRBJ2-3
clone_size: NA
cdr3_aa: CASSLVGQGLDTQYF
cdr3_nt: TGCGCCAGCAGCTTGGTAGGACAGGGCCTAGATACGCAGTATTTT

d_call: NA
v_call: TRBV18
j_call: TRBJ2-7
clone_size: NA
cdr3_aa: CASSSGSYEQYF
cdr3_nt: TGTGCCAGCTCATCAGGGTCCTACGAGCAGTACTTC

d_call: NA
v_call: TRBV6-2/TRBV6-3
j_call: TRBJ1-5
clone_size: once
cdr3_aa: CASSYVAGGQPQHF
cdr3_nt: TGTGCCAGCAGTTATGTTGCAGGTGGACAGCCCCAGCATTTT

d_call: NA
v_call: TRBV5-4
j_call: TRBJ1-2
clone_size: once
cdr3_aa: CASSPGGPDRLWGYTF
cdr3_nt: TGTGCCAGCAGCCCGGGGGGGCCCGACAGACTATGGGGCTACACCTTC

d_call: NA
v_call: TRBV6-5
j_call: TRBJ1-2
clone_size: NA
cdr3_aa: CASSLGGANYGYTF
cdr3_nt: TGTGCCAGCAGTTTGGGGGGCGCTAACTATGGCTACACCTTC

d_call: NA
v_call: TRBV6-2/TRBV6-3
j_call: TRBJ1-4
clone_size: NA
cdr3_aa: CASSQSREKLFF
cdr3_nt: TGTGCCAGCAGTCAATCCAGGGAAAAACTGTTTTTT

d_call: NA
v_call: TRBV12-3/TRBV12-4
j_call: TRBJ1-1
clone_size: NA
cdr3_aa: CASSLGRAEAFF
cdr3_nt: TGTGCCAGCAGTTTAGGACGGGCTGAAGCTTTCTTT

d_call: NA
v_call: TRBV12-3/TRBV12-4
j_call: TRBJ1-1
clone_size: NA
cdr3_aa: CASHPGYTEAFF
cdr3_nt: TGTGCCAGCCACCCCGGGTACACTGAAGCTTTCTTT

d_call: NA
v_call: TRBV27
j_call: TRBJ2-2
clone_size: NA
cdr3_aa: CASSLGLSKTGELFF
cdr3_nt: TGTGCCAGCAGTTTAGGTCTGAGCAAAACCGGGGAGCTGTTTTTT

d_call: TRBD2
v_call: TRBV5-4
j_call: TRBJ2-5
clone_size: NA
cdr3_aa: CASSLRARGGQETQYF
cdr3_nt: TGTGCCAGCAGCTTGCGCGCGCGGGGGGGCCAAGAGACCCAGTACTTC

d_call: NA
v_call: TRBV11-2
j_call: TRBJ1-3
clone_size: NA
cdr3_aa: CASSSLRGLGGNTIYF
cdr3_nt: TGTGCCAGCAGCTCCTTACGGGGACTGGGGGGAAACACCATATATTTT

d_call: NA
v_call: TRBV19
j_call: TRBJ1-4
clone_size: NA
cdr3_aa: CASRLGGGAEKLFF
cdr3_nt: TGTGCCAGCCGCTTGGGTGGAGGGGCTGAAAAACTGTTTTTT

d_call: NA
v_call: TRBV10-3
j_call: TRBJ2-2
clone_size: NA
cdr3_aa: CAISESYDPGELFF
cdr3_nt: TGTGCCATCAGTGAGTCGTATGATCCCGGGGAGCTGTTTTTT